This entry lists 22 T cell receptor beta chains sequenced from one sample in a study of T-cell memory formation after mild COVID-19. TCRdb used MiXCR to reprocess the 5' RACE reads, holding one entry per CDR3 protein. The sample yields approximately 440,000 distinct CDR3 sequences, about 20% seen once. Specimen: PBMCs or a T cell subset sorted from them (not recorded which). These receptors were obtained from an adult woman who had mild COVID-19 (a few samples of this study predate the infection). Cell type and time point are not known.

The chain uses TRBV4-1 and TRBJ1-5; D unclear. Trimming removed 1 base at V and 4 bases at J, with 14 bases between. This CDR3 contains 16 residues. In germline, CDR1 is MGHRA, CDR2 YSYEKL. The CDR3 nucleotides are TGCGCCAGCAGCCAAGCAGGAACGGTACTGAATCAGCCCCAGCATTTT. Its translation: CASSQAGTVLNQPQHF.

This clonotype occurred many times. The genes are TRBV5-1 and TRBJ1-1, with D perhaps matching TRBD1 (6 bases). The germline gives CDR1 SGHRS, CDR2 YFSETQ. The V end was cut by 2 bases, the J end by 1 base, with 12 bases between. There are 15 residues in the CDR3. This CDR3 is CASSFSGAGNTEAFF. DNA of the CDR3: TGCGCCAGCAGCTTTTCGGGGGCGGGGAACACTGAAGCTTTCTTT.

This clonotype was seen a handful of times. CDR3 DNA sequence: TGTGCCAGCAGCTTAGTGGCGGGCAGCACTGAAGCTTTCTTT. This translates into CASSLVAGSTEAFF. This chain joins TRBV7-9 and TRBJ1-1; D is unresolved. This CDR3 spans 14 amino acids. Germline CDR1 SEHNR, CDR2 FQNEAQ (reference sequence). V was clipped by 1 base and J by 4 bases, with 10 bases between them.

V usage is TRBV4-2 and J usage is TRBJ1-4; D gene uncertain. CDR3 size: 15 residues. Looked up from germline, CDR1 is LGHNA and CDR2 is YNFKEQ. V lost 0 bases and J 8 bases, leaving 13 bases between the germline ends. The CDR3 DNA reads TGTGCCAGCAGCCAAGATTCCCCGCACGGGGAAAAACTGTTTTTT. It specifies CASSQDSPHGEKLFF.

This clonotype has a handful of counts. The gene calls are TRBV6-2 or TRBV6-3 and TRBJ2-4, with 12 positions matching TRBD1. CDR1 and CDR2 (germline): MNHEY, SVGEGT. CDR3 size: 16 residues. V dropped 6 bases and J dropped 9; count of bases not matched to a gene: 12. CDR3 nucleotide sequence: TGTGCCAGCAGGACCGCGGGACAGGGGGCTTCGGGCATTCAGTACTTC. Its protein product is CASRTAGQGASGIQYF.

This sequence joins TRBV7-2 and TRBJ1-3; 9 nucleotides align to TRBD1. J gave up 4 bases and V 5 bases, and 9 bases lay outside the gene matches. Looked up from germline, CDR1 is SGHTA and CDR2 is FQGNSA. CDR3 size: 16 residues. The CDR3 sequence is CASSRHRGRTGNTIYF. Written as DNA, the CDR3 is TGTGCCAGCAGCCGACACAGGGGGCGAACCGGAAACACCATATATTTT.

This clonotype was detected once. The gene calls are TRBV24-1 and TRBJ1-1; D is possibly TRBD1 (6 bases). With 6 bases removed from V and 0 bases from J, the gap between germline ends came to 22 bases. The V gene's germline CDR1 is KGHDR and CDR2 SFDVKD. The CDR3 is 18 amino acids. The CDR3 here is CATSMTGLTHFMNTEAFF. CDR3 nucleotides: TGTGCCACCAGTATGACAGGCCTAACACATTTTATGAACACTGAAGCTTTCTTT.

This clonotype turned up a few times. CDR3 sequence: CASSAIAGRQETQYF. CDR3 sequence (DNA): TGTGCCAGCAGCGCGATAGCGGGGAGACAAGAGACCCAGTACTTC. The rearrangement uses TRBV7-2 and TRBJ2-5; 8 nucleotides line up with TRBD2. The CDR3 runs to 15 residues. With V trimmed by 5 bases and J by 2 bases, 7 bases remained unmatched. From germline, CDR1 is SGHTA and CDR2 FQGNSA.

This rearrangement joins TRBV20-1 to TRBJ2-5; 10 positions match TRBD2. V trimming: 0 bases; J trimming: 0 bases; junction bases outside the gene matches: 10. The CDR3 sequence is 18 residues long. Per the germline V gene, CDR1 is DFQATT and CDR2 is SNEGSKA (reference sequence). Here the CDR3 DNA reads TGCAGTGCTAGAGATCCCCAGCGGGGGGGCCACAACCAAGAGACCCAGTACTTC. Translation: CSARDPQRGGHNQETQYF.

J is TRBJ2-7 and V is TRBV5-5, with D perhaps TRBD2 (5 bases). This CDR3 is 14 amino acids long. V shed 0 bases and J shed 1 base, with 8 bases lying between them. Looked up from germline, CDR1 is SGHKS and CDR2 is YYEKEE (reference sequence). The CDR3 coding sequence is TGTGCCAGCAGCTTGGGCTCGGGGTCCTACGAGCAGTACTTC. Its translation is CASSLGSGSYEQYF.

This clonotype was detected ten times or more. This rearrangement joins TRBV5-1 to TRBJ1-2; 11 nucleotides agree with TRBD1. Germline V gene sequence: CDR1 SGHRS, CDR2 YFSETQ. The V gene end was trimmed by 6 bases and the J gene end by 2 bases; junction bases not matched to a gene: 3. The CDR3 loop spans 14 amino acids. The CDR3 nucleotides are TGCGCCAGCACCTGGACAGGGGGCAACTATGGCTACACCTTC. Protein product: CASTWTGGNYGYTF.

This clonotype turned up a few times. In nucleotides, the CDR3 is TGTGCCAGCAGCACTGTGAACACTGAAGCTTTCTTT. The encoded protein is CASSTVNTEAFF. This sequence joins TRBV7-9 and TRBJ1-1, with unresolved D. The length of the CDR3 is 12 residues. Germline values: CDR1 SEHNR, CDR2 FQNEAQ (reference sequence). The V and J ends lost 5 bases and 0 bases respectively, with 4 bases between them.

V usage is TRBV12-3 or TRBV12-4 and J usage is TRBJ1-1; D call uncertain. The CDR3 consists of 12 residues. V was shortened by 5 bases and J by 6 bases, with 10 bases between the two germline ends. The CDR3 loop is CASSPSWAEAFF. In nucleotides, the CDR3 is TGTGCCAGCAGTCCGTCCTGGGCTGAAGCTTTCTTT.

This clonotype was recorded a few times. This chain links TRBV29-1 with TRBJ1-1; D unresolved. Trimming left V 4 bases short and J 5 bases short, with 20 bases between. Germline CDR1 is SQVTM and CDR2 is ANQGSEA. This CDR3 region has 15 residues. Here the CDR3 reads CSVVAAGQGKTEAFF. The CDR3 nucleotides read TGCAGCGTTGTGGCGGCAGGTCAAGGGAAAACTGAAGCTTTCTTT.

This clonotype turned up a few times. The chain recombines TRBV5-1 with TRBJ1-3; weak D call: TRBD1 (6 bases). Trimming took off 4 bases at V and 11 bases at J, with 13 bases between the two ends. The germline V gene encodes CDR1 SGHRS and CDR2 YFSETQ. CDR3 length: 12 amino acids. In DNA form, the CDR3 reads TGCGCCAGCAGCCCGGACAGACTGCCCATATATTTT. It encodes CASSPDRLPIYF.

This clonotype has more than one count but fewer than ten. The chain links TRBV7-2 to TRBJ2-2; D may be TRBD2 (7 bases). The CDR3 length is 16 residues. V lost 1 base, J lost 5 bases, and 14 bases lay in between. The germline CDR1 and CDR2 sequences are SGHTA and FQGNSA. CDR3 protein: CASSLDGGPRTGELFF. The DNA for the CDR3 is TGTGCCAGCAGCTTAGACGGGGGGCCACGTACCGGGGAGCTGTTTTTT.

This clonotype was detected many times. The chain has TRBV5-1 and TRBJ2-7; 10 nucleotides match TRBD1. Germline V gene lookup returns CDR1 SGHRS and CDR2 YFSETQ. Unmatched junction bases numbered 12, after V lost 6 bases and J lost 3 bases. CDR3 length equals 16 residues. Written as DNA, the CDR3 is TGCGCCAGCAAAGCCGGGACAGGGGCGAGGGTCTACGAGCAGTACTTC. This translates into CASKAGTGARVYEQYF. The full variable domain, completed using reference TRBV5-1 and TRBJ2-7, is KAGVTQTPRYLIKTRGQQVTLSCSPISGHRSVSWYQQTPGQGLQFLFEYFSETQRNKGNFPGRFSGRQFSNSRSEMNVSTLELGDSALYLCASKAGTGARVYEQYFGPGTRLTVT.

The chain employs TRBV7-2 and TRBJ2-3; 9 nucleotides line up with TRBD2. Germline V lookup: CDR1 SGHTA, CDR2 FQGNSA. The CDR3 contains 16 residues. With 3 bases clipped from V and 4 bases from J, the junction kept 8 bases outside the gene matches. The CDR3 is CASSFDLSGSPDTQYF. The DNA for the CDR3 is TGTGCCAGCAGCTTTGACCTTAGCGGGAGCCCAGATACGCAGTATTTT.

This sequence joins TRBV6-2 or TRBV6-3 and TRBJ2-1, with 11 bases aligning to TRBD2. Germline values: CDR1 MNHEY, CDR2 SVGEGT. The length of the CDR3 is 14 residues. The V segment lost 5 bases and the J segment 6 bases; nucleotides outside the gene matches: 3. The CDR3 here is CASSRLAGGNEQFF. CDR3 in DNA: TGTGCCAGCAGTCGGCTAGCGGGAGGCAATGAGCAGTTCTTC.

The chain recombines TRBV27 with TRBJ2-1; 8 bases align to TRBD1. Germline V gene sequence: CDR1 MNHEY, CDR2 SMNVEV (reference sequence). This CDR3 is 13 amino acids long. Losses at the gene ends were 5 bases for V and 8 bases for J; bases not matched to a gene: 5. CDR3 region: CASSDRGRDEQFF. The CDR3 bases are TGTGCCAGCAGTGACAGGGGAAGGGATGAGCAGTTCTTC.

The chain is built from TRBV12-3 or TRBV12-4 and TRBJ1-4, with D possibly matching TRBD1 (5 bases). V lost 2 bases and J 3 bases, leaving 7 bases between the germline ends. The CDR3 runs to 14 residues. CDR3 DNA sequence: TGTGCCAGCAGTTTACCAGGGTCTAATGAAAAACTGTTTTTT. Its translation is CASSLPGSNEKLFF.

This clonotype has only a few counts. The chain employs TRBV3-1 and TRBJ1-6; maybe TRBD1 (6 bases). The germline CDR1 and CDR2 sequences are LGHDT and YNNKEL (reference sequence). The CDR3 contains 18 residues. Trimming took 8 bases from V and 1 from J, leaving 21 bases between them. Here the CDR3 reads CASFSLTGFESYNSPLHF. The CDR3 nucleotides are TGTGCCAGCTTCAGCCTGACAGGATTTGAGTCCTATAATTCACCCCTCCACTTT.